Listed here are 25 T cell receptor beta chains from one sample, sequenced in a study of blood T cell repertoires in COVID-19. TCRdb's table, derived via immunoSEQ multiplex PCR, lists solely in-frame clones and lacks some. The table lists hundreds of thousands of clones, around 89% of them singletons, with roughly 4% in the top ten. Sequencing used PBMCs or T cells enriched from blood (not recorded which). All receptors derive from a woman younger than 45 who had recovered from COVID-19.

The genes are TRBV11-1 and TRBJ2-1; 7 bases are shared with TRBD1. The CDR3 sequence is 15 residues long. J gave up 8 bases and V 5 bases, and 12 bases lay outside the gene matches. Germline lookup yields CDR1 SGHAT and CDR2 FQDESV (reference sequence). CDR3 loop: CASSLNRGLYDEQFF. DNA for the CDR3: TGTGCCAGCAGCCTGAACAGGGGCCTGTACGATGAGCAGTTCTTC.

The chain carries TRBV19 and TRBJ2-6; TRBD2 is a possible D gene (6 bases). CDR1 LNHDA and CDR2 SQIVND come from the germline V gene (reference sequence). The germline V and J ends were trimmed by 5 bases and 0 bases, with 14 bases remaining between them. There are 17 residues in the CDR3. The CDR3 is CASSRGSGPSGANVLTF. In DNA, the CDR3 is TGTGCCAGTAGTCGTGGGAGCGGGCCCTCTGGGGCCAACGTCCTGACTTTC.

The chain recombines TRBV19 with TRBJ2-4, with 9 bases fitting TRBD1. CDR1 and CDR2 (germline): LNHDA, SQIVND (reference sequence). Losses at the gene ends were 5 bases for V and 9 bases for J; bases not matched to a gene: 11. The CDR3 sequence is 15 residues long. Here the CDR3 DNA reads TGTGCCAGTAGTCCACGGGACAGGGTGCCAATCATTCAGTACTTC. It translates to CASSPRDRVPIIQYF.

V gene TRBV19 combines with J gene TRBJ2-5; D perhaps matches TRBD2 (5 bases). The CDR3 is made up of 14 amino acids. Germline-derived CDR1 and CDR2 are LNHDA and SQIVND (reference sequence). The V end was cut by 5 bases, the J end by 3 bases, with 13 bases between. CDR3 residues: CASSFLAREETQYF. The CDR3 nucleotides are TGTGCCAGTAGTTTCCTGGCGAGGGAAGAGACCCAGTACTTC.

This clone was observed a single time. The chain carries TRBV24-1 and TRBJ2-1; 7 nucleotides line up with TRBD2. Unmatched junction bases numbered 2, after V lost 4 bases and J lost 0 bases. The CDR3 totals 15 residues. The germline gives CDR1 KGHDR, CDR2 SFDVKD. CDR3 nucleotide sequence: TGTGCCACCAGTGAGACTAGCCCCTCCTACAATGAGCAGTTCTTC. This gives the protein CATSETSPSYNEQFF.

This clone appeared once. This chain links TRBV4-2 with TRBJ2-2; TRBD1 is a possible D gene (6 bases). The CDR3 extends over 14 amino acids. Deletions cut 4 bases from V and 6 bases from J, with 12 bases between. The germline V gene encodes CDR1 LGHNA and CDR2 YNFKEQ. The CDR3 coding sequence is TGTGCCAGCAGCCGCACAAACAGGGCCGGGGAGCTGTTTTTT. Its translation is CASSRTNRAGELFF.

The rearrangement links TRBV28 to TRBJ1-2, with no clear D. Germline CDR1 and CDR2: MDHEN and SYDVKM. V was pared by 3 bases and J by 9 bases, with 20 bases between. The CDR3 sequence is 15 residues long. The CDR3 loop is CASSFLPESQLSYTF. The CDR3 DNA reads TGTGCCAGCAGTTTCCTTCCCGAGAGTCAACTAAGCTACACCTTC.

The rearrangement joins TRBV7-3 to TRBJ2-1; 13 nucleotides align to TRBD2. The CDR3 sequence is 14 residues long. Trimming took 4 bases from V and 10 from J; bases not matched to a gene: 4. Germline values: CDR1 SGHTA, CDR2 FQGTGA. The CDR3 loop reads CASSSPGLAGEQFF. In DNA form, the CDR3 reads TGTGCCAGCAGCTCCCCGGGACTAGCGGGGGAGCAGTTCTTC.

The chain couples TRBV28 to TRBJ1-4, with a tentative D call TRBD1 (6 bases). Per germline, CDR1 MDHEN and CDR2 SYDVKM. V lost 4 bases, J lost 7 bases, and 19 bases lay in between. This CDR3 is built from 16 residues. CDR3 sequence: CASSYSTGKGPEKLFF. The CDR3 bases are TGTGCCAGCAGTTACTCCACAGGGAAGGGACCTGAAAAACTGTTTTTT.

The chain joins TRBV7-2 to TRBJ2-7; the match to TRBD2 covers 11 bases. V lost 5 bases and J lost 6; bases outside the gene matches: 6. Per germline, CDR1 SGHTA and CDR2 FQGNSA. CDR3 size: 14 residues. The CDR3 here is CASSPLAGAGEQYF. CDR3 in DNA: TGTGCCAGCAGCCCACTAGCGGGAGCGGGCGAGCAGTACTTC.

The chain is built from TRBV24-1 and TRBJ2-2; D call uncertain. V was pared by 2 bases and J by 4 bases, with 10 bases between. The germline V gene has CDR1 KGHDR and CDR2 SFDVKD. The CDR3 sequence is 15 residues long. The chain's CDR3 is CATSDWSYGTGELFF. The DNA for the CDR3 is TGTGCCACCAGTGATTGGTCTTACGGCACCGGGGAGCTGTTTTTT.

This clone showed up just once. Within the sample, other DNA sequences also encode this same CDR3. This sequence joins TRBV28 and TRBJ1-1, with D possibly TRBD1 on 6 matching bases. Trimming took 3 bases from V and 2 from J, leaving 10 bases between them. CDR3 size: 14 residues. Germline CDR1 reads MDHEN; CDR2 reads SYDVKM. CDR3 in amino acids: CASSLGGGNTEAFF. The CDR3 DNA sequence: TGTGCCAGCAGTTTGGGAGGGGGTAACACTGAAGCTTTCTTT.

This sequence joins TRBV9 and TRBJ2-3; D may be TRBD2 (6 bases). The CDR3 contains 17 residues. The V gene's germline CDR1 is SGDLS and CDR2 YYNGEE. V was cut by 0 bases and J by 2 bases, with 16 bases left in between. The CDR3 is CASSVAHGGGVTDTQYF. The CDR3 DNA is TGTGCCAGCAGCGTAGCTCACGGGGGAGGTGTCACAGATACGCAGTATTTT.

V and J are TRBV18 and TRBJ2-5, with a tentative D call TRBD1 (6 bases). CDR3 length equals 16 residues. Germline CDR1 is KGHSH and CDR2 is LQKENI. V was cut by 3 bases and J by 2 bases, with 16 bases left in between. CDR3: CASSPDGTFRQETQYF. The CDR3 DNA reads TGTGCCAGCTCACCGGACGGGACATTTAGACAAGAGACCCAGTACTTC. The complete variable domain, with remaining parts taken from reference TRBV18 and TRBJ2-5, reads NAGVMQNPRHLVRRRGQEARLRCSPMKGHSHVYWYRQLPEEGLKFMVYLQKENIIDESGMPKERFSAEFPKEGPSILRIQQVVRGDSAAYFCASSPDGTFRQETQYFGPGTRLLVL.

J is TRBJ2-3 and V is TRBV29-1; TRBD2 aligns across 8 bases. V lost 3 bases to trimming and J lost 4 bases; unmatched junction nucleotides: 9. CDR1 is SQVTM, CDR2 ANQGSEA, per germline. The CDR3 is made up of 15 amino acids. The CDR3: CSVDRATGGSDTQYF. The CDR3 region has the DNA TGCAGCGTTGACCGGGCCACGGGAGGGTCAGATACGCAGTATTTT.

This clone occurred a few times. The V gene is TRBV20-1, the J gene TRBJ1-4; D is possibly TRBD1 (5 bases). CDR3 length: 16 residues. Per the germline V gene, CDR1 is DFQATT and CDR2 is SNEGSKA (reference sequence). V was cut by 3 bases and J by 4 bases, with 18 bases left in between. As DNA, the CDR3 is TGCAGTGCTAGTAATAGGTTCGTGACAGTTAATGAAAAACTGTTTTTT. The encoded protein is CSASNRFVTVNEKLFF.

CDR3 region: CASSPGTGLYEQYF. The CDR3 nucleotides read TGTGCCAGCAGTCCCGGGACAGGGCTCTACGAGCAGTACTTC. V is TRBV3-1 (or the pseudogene TRBV3-2) and J is TRBJ2-7; 9 bases align to TRBD1. Per the germline V gene, CDR1 is LGHDT and CDR2 is YNNKEL (reference sequence). The CDR3 is 14 amino acids. V was clipped by 6 bases and J by 3 bases; unmatched bases: 6.

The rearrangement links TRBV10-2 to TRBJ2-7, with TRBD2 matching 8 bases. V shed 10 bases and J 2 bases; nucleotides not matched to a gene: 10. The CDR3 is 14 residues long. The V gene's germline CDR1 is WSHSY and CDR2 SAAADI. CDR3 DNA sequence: TGCGCCACTTCCTCTAGCGGGCGCGCCTACGAGCAGTACTTC. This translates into CATSSSGRAYEQYF.

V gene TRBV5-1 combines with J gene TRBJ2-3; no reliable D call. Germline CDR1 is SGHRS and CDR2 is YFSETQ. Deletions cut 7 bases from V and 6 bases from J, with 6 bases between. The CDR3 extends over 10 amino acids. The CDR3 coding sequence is TGCGCCAGCGGCTCGGATACGCAGTATTTT. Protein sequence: CASGSDTQYF.

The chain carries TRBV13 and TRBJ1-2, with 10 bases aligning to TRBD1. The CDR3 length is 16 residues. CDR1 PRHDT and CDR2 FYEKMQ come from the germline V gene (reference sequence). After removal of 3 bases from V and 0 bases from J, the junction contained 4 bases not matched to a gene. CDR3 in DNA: TGTGCCAGCAGCTTTGGACAGGGGGTTGCTAACTATGGCTACACCTTC. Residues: CASSFGQGVANYGYTF.

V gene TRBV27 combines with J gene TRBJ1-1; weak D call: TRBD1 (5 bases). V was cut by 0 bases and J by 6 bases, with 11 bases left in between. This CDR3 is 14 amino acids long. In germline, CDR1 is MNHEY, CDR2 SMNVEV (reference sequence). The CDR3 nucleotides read TGTGCCAGCAGTTTATCGCAGGGAATATCTGAAGCTTTCTTT. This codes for CASSLSQGISEAFF.

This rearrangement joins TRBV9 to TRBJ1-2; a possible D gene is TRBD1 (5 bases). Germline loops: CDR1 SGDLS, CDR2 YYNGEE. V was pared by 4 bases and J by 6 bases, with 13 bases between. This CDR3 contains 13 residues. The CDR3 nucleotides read TGTGCCAGCAGCCTACTCCCGGGGGATGGCTACACCTTC. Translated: CASSLLPGDGYTF.

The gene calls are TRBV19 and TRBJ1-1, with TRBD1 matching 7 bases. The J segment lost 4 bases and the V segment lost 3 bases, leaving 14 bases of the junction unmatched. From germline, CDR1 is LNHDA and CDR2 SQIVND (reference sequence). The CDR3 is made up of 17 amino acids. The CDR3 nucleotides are TGTGCCAGTAGTATCACCACAGGGGCCAGAGGGGGCACTGAAGCTTTCTTT. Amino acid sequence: CASSITTGARGGTEAFF.

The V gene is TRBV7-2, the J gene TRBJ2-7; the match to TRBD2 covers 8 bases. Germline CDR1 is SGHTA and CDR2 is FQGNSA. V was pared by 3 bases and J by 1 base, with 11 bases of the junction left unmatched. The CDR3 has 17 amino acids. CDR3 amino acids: CASSFGGLSGDSYEQYF. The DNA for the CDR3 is TGTGCCAGCAGCTTCGGGGGGCTTAGCGGGGATTCCTACGAGCAGTACTTC. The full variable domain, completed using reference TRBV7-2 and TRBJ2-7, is GAGVSQSPSNKVTEKGKDVELRCDPISGHTALYWYRQSLGQGLEFLIYFQGNSAPDKSGLPSDRFSAERTGGSVSTLTIQRTQQEDSAVYLCASSFGGLSGDSYEQYFGPGTRLTVT.

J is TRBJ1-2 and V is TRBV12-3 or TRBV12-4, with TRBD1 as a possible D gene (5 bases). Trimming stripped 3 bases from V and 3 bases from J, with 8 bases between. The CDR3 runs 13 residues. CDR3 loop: CASSFEGDYGYTF. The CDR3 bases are TGTGCCAGCAGTTTTGAAGGGGACTATGGCTACACCTTC.